These T cell receptor beta chains were read from a single sample in a study of blood T cell repertoires in COVID-19. The repertoire was sequenced with immunoSEQ multiplex PCR; TCRdb's copy has only in-frame clones and lacks some. The sample includes some 170,000 clones, about 85% of them seen just once. The specimen was PBMCs or T cells enriched from blood (not recorded which). These receptors all come from a middle-aged man who had recovered from COVID-19. The CDR3 runs from the conserved cysteine through the conserved F or W. A D gene is named only where the DNA matches it firmly. Clone size is stated in some rows and not others, as once, few, many or a class when expanded.

>NA|16|TRBV28|TRBJ2-7|NA
CASSFPLLGGGGEQYF
TGTGCCAGCAGTTTCCCCCTACTCGGAGGGGGGGGCGAGCAGTACTTC
>NA|12|TRBV14|TRBJ1-4|NA
CASSQVREKLFF
TGTGCCAGCAGCCAAGTCCGGGAAAAACTGTTTTTT
>TRBD1|15|TRBV2|TRBJ1-2|NA
CASSYPGQGGGGYTF
TGTGCCAGCAGTTATCCGGGACAGGGTGGTGGGGGCTACACCTTC
>NA|15|TRBV7-3|TRBJ1-6|few
CASSLKAGGDSPLHF
TGTGCCAGCAGCTTAAAGGCAGGAGGGGATTCACCCCTCCACTTT
>NA|13|TRBV5-1|TRBJ1-1|NA
CASSEITDTEAFF
TGCGCCAGCAGTGAAATAACTGACACTGAAGCTTTCTTT
>TRBD2|21|TRBV18|TRBJ2-3|once
CASSPLLLTSGRVNPQDTQYF
TGTGCCAGCTCACCCCTATTGCTGACTAGCGGGAGGGTAAACCCCCAGGATACGCAGTATTTT
>NA|15|TRBV5-1|TRBJ2-7|NA
CASSLAERRFYEQYF
TGCGCCAGCAGCTTGGCCGAGAGGAGGTTCTACGAGCAGTACTTC
>TRBD1|15|TRBV2|TRBJ2-1|NA
CASSVGTGLKNEQFF
TGTGCCAGCAGTGTCGGGACAGGGCTAAAAAATGAGCAGTTCTTC
>NA|15|TRBV28|TRBJ1-5|NA
CASTSGEAEHQPQHF
TGTGCCAGCACCTCGGGGGAGGCTGAGCATCAGCCCCAGCATTTT
>TRBD2|16|TRBV4-1|TRBJ2-3|NA
CASSPVGGRATDTQYF
TGCGCCAGCAGCCCCGTGGGGGGGAGGGCCACAGATACGCAGTATTTT
>NA|15|TRBV27|TRBJ1-6|NA
CASRGFGEDNSPLHF
TGTGCCAGCAGAGGGTTCGGGGAGGACAATTCACCCCTCCACTTT
>TRBD1|14|TRBV5-1|TRBJ1-2|NA
CASSPRQGAASNTF
TGCGCCAGCAGCCCACGACAGGGGGCCGCTAGTAACACCTTC
>NA|11|TRBV25-1|TRBJ2-1|NA
CASSATAEQFF
TGTGCCAGCAGTGCGACAGCGGAGCAGTTCTTC
>NA|14|TRBV30|TRBJ1-6|NA
CAWKVRGGLSPLHF
TGTGCCTGGAAGGTAAGGGGGGGACTTTCACCCCTCCACTTT
>TRBD1|14|TRBV30|TRBJ1-3|NA
CAWTGTGLLNTIYF
TGTGCCTGGACCGGGACAGGGCTTTTGAACACCATATATTTT
>TRBD2|15|TRBV3-1/TRBV3-2|TRBJ2-7|NA
CASSLSGRAVYEQYF
TGTGCCAGCAGCCTGAGCGGGAGGGCCGTTTACGAGCAGTACTTC
>TRBD2|17|TRBV19|TRBJ2-3|NA
CASSIQGLAGGTDTQYF
TGTGCCAGTAGTATTCAGGGACTAGCGGGGGGCACAGATACGCAGTATTTT